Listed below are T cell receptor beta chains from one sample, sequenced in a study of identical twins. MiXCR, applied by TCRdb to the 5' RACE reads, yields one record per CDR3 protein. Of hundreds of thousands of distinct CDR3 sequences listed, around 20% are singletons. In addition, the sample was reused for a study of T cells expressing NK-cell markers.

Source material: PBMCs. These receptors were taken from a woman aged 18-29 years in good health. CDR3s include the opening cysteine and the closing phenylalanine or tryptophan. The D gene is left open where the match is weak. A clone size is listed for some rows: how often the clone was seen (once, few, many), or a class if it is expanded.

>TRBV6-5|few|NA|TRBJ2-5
CASSFGNLYQETQYF
TGTGCCAGCAGTTTTGGTAATTTGTACCAAGAGACCCAGTACTTC
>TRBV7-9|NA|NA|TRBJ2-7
CASSLLDGYEQYF
TGTGCCAGCAGCTTGCTGGACGGCTACGAGCAGTACTTC
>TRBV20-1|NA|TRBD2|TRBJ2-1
CSASGGGVSEQFF
TGCAGTGCTAGCGGGGGGGGCGTGAGTGAGCAGTTCTTC
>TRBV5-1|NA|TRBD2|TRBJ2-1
CASSLTSGPFREQFF
TGCGCCAGCAGCCTTACTAGCGGGCCCTTTAGGGAGCAGTTCTTC
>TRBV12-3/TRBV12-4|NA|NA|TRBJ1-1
CASSQGASTEAFF
TGTGCCAGCAGCCAAGGGGCGAGCACTGAAGCTTTCTTT
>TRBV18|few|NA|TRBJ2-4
CASSGSEHIQYF
TGTGCCAGCTCAGGCTCGGAACACATTCAGTACTTC
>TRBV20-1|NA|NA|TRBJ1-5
CSAKGVGNQPQHF
TGCAGTGCTAAGGGGGTCGGCAATCAGCCCCAGCATTTT
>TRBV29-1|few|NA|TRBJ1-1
CSVQQGPTEAFF
TGCAGCGTGCAACAGGGACCCACTGAAGCTTTCTTT
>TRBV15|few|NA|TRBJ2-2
CATSREFLDLTGELFF
TGTGCCACCAGCAGAGAGTTCCTAGATCTAACCGGGGAGCTGTTTTTT
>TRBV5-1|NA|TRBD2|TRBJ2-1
CASSIAGGPLSSYNEQFF
TGCGCCAGCAGCATAGCGGGAGGGCCCCTTAGCTCCTACAATGAGCAGTTCTTC
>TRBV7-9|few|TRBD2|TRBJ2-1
CASSYGTSGKNYNEQFF
TGTGCCAGCAGCTACGGGACTAGCGGGAAAAATTACAATGAGCAGTTCTTC
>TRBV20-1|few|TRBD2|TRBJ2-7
CSARDGTSGGYEQYF
TGCAGTGCTAGAGATGGGACTAGCGGGGGCTACGAGCAGTACTTC
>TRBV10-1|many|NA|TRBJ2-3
CASSSTGSDTQYF
TGCGCCAGCAGTTCAACAGGGTCAGATACGCAGTATTTT
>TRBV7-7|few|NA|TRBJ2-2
CASSLGSGQITGELFF
TGTGCCAGCAGCTTAGGATCGGGACAAATCACCGGGGAGCTGTTTTTT
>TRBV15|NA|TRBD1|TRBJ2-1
CATHTQGVHNEQFF
TGTGCCACCCATACCCAGGGGGTCCACAATGAGCAGTTCTTC
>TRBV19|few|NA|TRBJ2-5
CASSEVRAMETQYF
TGTGCCAGTAGTGAGGTGAGGGCAATGGAGACCCAGTACTTC
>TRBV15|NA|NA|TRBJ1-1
CATSRDAVPAFF
TGTGCCACCAGCAGAGATGCCGTGCCAGCTTTCTTT
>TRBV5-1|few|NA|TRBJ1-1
CASSFGATTEAFF
TGCGCCAGCAGCTTCGGGGCCACCACTGAAGCTTTCTTT
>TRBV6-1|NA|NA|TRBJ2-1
CASTPDQYNEQFF
TGTGCCAGCACACCAGACCAATACAATGAGCAGTTCTTC
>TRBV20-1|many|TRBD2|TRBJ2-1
CSEGTSGNNEQFF
TGCAGTGAAGGGACTAGCGGGAACAATGAGCAGTTCTTC
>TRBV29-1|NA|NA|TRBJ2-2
CSVEGVNTGELFF
TGCAGCGTTGAAGGGGTTAACACCGGGGAGCTGTTTTTT